This T cell receptor beta chain was sequenced for a study of Ad26.COV2.S vaccination and SARS-CoV-2 variants. Study as a whole: Each vaccinee took Ad26.COV2.S intramuscularly, once or twice 56 days apart. Study conclusions and caveats: In vaccinated individuals, spike-specific CD8+ and CD4+ T cell responses reportedly displayed substantial breadth. In TCR breadth and depth analyses, total T cell responses may have been underestimated.

To note about this clone: Its antigen is undetermined.

TCRdb's table, derived via immunoSEQ multiplex PCR, lists solely in-frame clones and lacks some. This sample has around 270,000 clones; roughly 85% occur once, and the top ten carry roughly 3%. This CDR3 comprises 14 residues. Trimming took off 3 bases at V and 9 bases at J, with 18 bases between the two ends. CDR1 and CDR2 from the germline V gene are GTSNPN and SVGIG (reference sequence). Specified treatment: 19 received Ad26.COV2.S at low or high dose, single or two shots; five or six received placebo; per-sample allocation not given. The investigators took samples on day 63 after the first vaccine or placebo injection. The shot given was an Ad26 vector that makes Wuhan-strain SARS-CoV-2 spike.

Sequenced material: peripheral blood, taken in a trial of Ad26.COV2.S vaccine versus placebo. The rearrangement uses TRBV30 and TRBJ2-1; maybe TRBD1 (6 bases). The TCR originated in a person between 18 and 65 years old who received the Ad26.COV2.S COVID-19 vaccine or a placebo. For the CDR3, the DNA is TGTGCCTGGAGGGGTTGGCAGGGGAGTACTGAGCAGTTCTTC. This codes for CAWRGWQGSTEQFF.